This TCR beta chain was sequenced during a study of T cells in women clearing cervical HPV infection. All donors had a single incident cervical HPV16 infection, not prevalent. About this clone: The read is 3 residues too short to cover the CDR3 end, so that end is filled in from the germline J gene. At the DNA level, this CDR3 is encoded by other sequences in the same sample as well.

The repertoire was sequenced with immunoSEQ multiplex PCR; TCRdb's copy has only in-frame clones and lacks some. Its table records about 39,000 clones. V was clipped by 1 base and J by 3 bases; unmatched bases: 3. Germline V gene data show CDR1 as SGHRS and CDR2 as YFSETQ. The CDR3 spans 14 residues. The receptor's source is a woman between 18 and 69 years old with a cervical HPV16 infection that either progressed to CIN3+ or cleared (not recorded which). The chain has TRBV5-1 and TRBJ2-7, with 8 bases fitting TRBD2. The sample taken for sequencing was blood buffy coat. CDR3 DNA, as far as it was read: TGCGCCAGCAGCTTGTCCCTAGCGGGCTACGAG. As protein: CASSLSLAGYE. The whole CDR3 protein is CASSLSLAGYEQYF.